This T cell receptor (beta chain) stems from a study of cytotoxic CD8 clonotypes in ibrutinib-treated CLL listed by TCRdb under 2021. General notes on the study: The cohort had over ten relapsed/refractory and under 16 treatment-naive patients; 17 were IGHV unmutated. Longitudinal samples were obtainable from about 30% of the 86 participants in the trial. Every sample from remission and from progressive disease was obtained while the patients were still on ibrutinib. Samples averaged roughly 260,000 productive templates and 94,082 productive rearrangements. Cryopreserved peripheral blood mononuclear cells were collected at three points: before therapy, at response, and at either sustained remission or disease progression. The response samples were drawn at a median of approximately 12 months into treatment, with a range of roughly 6 to 40 months. Partial responses were observed in around 25 patients and complete responses in 2; after a median follow-up of roughly 72 months, remission was maintained in 15 or so patients and progression was observed in around twelve. Study-wide conclusions, independent of this receptor: At ibrutinib response clonality went up, during sustained remission it held steady, and at progression it dropped back toward baseline. Baseline clonality was found to be higher than that of age-matched healthy donors and was strongly correlated with circulating CD8+ T-cell counts. Sampling times were not matched between patients in sustained remission and patients whose disease was progressing, and lymph node repertoires were not examined. Public clonotypes were found to be uncommon and were observed to contract or remain stable during treatment; the increase in clonality was shown to reflect expansion of private clonotypes at ibrutinib response.

CDR1 and CDR2 are read off the germline V gene as SQVTM and ANQGSEA. The junction carries 9 bases between V and J, which are trimmed by 0 bases and 3 bases respectively. Its CDR3 holds 14 amino acids, cysteine through phenylalanine. Only CDR3 DNA is held: 42 bases, read in frame from base 1. A MiSeq instrument was used for deep resolution sequencing, which targeted depths ranging from 1 in 1 million up to 1 in 200,000 T cells, with coverage averaging 10x for each clonotype. The immunoSEQ hsTCRB Kit was used to generate the TCR beta libraries. The source study handled its data this way. The data were analyzed with ImmunoSEQ Analyzer and ImmunoSEQ Data Assistant, and V, D and J gene assignments followed IMGT definitions. Clonality, which ranges from 0 to 1, was calculated by subtracting the normalized Shannon entropy of productive rearrangement frequencies from one. Public clonotype analysis was restricted to overrepresented clonotypes comprising at least 0.05% of each patient's repertoire. About a dozen age-matched healthy donor repertoires from immuneACCESS served as clonality controls. The clones in this table, taken by TCRdb from immuneACCESS, are in-frame only. Not every clone is retained; where verified, under half of the shortfall comes from an unresolved V gene, and the cause of the rest is unknown. That table is the source of V, J and clone size, and D and trimming were worked out from the DNA. The sample table shows around 20,000 clones, and about 72% are seen once. Clones ranked in the top ten supply more than 25% of the sample.

This clone came up once. It has no known antigen specificity. The record has no base qualities; no much larger clone is one base away. What this sample's time point label stands for: around 25 months on ibrutinib. For TCR beta library preparation, around 2.2 micrograms of genomic DNA was extracted from cryopreserved PBMCs. Longitudinal blood samples from CLL patients on ibrutinib monotherapy were analyzed using high-throughput TCR beta sequencing. The patients were enrolled in a single-center, open-label phase 2 trial of ibrutinib monotherapy. This sequence was found in a human donor with chronic lymphocytic leukemia. The rearrangement joined TRBV29-1 to TRBJ2-1, and perhaps TRBD2 as D gene, on 5 matching bases. Sequenced material: PBMCs, taken after 24 months of ibrutinib treatment. The nucleotide sequence is given as TGCAGCGTTGAAGATGCGGACTTCTACAATGAGCAGTTCTTC. This gives the protein CSVEDADFYNEQFF.